This T cell receptor beta chain comes out of a study of blood T cell repertoires in COVID-19 (dated by TCRdb to 2020 to 2022). Background on the whole study: Collaborator samples came from the United States, Italy and Spain and covered acute and convalescent phases of COVID-19. The dataset comprised deeply sampled blood TCRbeta repertoires from subjects exposed to, actively infected with, or recovered from COVID-19. The sample metadata nearly always contained a de-identified subject ID, COVID-19 status, age in years and sex. The prospective study material was composed of cDNA or gDNA derived from T cells, B-cell-depleted T cells, or PBMCs. Samples came from the ongoing ImmuneRACE study (first 160 participants) plus 1,254 subjects from 6 global collaborators. The repertoires were made available in a free public database intended to serve as a resource for research on the immune response to SARS-CoV-2. Where available, HLA class I and class II types were taken from metadata supplied by the sample provider and were not determined by assay-based typing. Study-level results and caveats: How much clinical and demographic metadata was included differed by source and by participant, and the metadata was provided uncurated.

Worth noting for this clone: Its specific antigen is unknown. One base away there is no much larger clone; base qualities are not given.

The immunoSEQ Assay, a bias-controlled multiplex PCR, was used to amplify TCRbeta CDR3 regions from genomic DNA. On the authors' methods: The number of nucleated cells in each sample was estimated from the amplification of reference gene primers within the assay. To quantify the absolute abundance of each unique TCRbeta CDR3 rearrangement, sequence reads were collapsed and filtered. For each sample, productive Simpson clonality was calculated as the square root of Simpson's diversity index across productive rearrangements. Not all clones reach the TCRdb copy of this immuneACCESS table, which keeps in-frame sequences only. Checked studies attribute under half of the gap to unresolved V genes and leave the rest unexplained. V and J calls and clone size are those listed in that table; D and trimming were worked out from the DNA. This sample has about 26,000 clones in its table, and 82% of those were observed once. The ten most abundant clones make up roughly 1.8% of the sample.

Each collaborating institution followed its own protocols to collect whole blood in K2EDTA tubes. For TCRbeta analysis, collaborators shipped samples as frozen whole blood, isolated PBMCs, or DNA extracted from either of those sample types. Trimming leaves V shorter by 7 bases and J shorter by 4 bases, with the junction holding 13 bases beyond the gene matches. From the cysteine up to the phenylalanine, the CDR3 has a length of 15 residues. Only the CDR3 DNA is retained, 45 bases long and in frame from the first base. In the germline V gene (reference sequence), CDR1 corresponds to SGHNT and CDR2 to YYREEE.

The rearranged chain carries TRBV5-4 and TRBJ1-2, with 7 central nucleotides matching TRBD1. What was sequenced was peripheral blood. This receptor was taken from a man aged 80 or over with active or convalescent COVID-19. This receptor has the CDR3 CASSGGPTGTYGYTF. The base sequence is TGTGCCAGCTCAGGCGGACCGACAGGGACCTATGGCTACACCTTC.